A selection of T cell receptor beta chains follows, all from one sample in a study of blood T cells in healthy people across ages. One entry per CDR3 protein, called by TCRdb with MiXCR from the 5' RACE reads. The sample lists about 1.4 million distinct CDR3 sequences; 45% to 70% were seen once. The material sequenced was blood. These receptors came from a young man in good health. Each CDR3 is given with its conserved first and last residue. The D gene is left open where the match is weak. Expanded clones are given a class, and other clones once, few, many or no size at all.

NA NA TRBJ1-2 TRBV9 TGTGCCAGCAGCGTCCTAGGGGGGGGAGCCTATGGCTACACCTTC CASSVLGGGAYGYTF
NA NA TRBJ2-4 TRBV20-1 TGCAGTGCTAGAGTGGGTCCGAACATTCAGTACTTC CSARVGPNIQYF
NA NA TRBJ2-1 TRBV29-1 TGCAGCGTTGAGGTCCGGCTGGATGAGCAGTTCTTC CSVEVRLDEQFF
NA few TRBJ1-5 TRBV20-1 TGCAGTGCCGACGGGACACGGCCCCAGCATTTT CSADGTRPQHF
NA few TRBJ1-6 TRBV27 TGTGCCAGCAGTTCCCCTAGGAGAGGTTCACCCCTCCACTTT CASSSPRRGSPLHF
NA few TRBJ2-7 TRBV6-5 TGTGCCAGCAGTTTACCGGGGGCGATAGTCTACGAGCAGTACTTC CASSLPGAIVYEQYF
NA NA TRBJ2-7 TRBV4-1 TGCGCCAGCAGCCCCGAACAGGCTGAGCAGGGTGGCGAGCAGTACTTC CASSPEQAEQGGEQYF
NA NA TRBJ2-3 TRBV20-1 TGCAGTGCTAGTTTATCGGGGATCACAGATACGCAGTATTTT CSASLSGITDTQYF
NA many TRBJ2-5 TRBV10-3 TGTGCCATCAGTGAGCCCCAAGAGACCCAGTACTTC CAISEPQETQYF
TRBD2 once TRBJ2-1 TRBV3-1 TGTGCCAGCAAACTAGCGACAGCCATTTACAATGAGCAGTTCTTC CASKLATAIYNEQFF
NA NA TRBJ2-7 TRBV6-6 TGTGCCAGCAGTTACACCCAGGGCTACTCCTACGAGCAGTACTTC CASSYTQGYSYEQYF
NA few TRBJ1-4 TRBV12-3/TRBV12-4 TGTGCCAGCTTTGGACCGGACAATGAAAAACTGTTTTTT CASFGPDNEKLFF
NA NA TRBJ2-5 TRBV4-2 TGTGCCAGCAGCCTTGGCGGACTGAGGGCCCAAGAGACCCAGTACTTC CASSLGGLRAQETQYF
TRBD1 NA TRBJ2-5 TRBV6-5 TGTGCCAGCAGCCGCGACAGGGGGCATATCCAAGAGACCCAGTACTTC CASSRDRGHIQETQYF
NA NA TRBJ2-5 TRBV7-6 TGTGCCAGCAGCTTAGAACTTCTCGAGACCCAGTACTTC CASSLELLETQYF
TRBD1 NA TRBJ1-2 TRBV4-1 TGCACCAGCAGCCCTTCCGTCCAGGGGGCCTATGTAGGCTACACCTTC CTSSPSVQGAYVGYTF
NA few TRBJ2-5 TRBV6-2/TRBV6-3 TGTGCCAGCACCAGGGACGGGCAAGAGACCCAGTACTTC CASTRDGQETQYF
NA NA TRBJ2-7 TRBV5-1 TGCGCCAGTCGACCCCCCCAATACTACGAGCAGTACTTC CASRPPQYYEQYF
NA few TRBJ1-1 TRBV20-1 TGCAGTGCTAGTTCTGAGGGGCACACTGAAGCTTTCTTT CSASSEGHTEAFF
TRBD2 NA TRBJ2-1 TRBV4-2 TGTGCCAGCAGCCGGGGACTAGCGGGGGCCGCATGGTACAATGAGCAGTTCTTC CASSRGLAGAAWYNEQFF
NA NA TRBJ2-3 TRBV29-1 TGCAGCGTTGGTGGACACCGTAGCACAGATACGCAGTATTTT CSVGGHRSTDTQYF
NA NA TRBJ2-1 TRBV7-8 TGTGCCAGCAGCCCCCAGGAGAATGAGCAGTTCTTC CASSPQENEQFF
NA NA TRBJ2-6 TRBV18 TGTGCCAGCTCACCACCGGTTGGACAATCTGGGGCCAACGTCCTGACTTTC CASSPPVGQSGANVLTF
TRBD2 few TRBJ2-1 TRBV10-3 TGTGCCATCAGTGACGGGCGGGAGTTTGATGAGCAGTTCTTC CAISDGREFDEQFF
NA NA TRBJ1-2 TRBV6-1 TGTGTCAGCAGGTCTCTCTATGGCTACACCTTC CVSRSLYGYTF
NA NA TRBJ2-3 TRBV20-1 TGCAGTGCTAGAGCTATTGGTCGGCCAGATACGCAGTATTTT CSARAIGRPDTQYF